This TCR beta chain was documented in a study of cytomegalovirus exposure and HLA in healthy donors. Researchers ran the PCR with 60 Vbeta and 13 Jbeta primers. TCRdb keeps only in-frame clones here, not all; method: immunoSEQ multiplex PCR. The sample shows under 150,000 clones, roughly 79% of them seen only once. Looked up from germline, CDR1 is DFQATT and CDR2 is SNEGSKA (reference sequence). The CDR3 totals 11 residues. The V end was cut by 4 bases, the J end by 4 bases, with 5 bases between. This receptor was obtained from a boy younger than 10 in good health and CMV-seronegative. The genes are TRBV20-1 and TRBJ2-1, with a weak D call TRBD1 (5 bases). The specimen sequenced was PBMCs. DNA of the CDR3: TGCAGTGCTAACAGGTACAATGAGCAGTTCTTC. This codes for CSANRYNEQFF.